Reported below is one T cell receptor beta chain. Germline lookup yields CDR1 MGHDK and CDR2 SYGVNS. CDR3 length equals 13 residues. V lost 5 bases and J 4 bases, leaving 11 bases between the germline ends. The data were taken from a study of T cell changes during pregnancy in multiple sclerosis. The protocol was immunoSEQ multiplex PCR, while the TCRdb copy is restricted to in-frame clones and leaves out a portion. The data show about 36,000 clones, more than 70% seen once. The TCR comes from a female donor with multiple sclerosis, enrolled in a pregnancy study. This chain connects TRBV25-1 to TRBJ2-5, with D perhaps TRBD1 (5 bases). Sequences were derived from CD4+ T cells from peripheral blood mononuclear cells, sampled in the first trimester of pregnancy. The CDR3 here is CASSLQGTETQYF. As DNA, the CDR3 is TGTGCCAGCAGTCTGCAGGGTACAGAGACCCAGTACTTC.